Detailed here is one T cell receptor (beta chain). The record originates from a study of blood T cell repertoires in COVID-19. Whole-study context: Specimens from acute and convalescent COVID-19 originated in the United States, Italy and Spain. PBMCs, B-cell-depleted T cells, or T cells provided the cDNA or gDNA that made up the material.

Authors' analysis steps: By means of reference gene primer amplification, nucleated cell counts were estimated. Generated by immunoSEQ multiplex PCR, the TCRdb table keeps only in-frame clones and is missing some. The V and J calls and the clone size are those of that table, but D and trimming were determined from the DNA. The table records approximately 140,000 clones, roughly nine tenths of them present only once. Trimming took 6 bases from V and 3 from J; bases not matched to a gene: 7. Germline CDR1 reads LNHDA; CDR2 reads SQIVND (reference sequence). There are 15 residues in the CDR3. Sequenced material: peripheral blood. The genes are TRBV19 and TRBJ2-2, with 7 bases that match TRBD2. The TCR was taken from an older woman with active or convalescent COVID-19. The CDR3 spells CASSGWGGYTGELFF. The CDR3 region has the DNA TGTGCCAGTAGCGGGTGGGGAGGGTACACCGGGGAGCTGTTTTTT.